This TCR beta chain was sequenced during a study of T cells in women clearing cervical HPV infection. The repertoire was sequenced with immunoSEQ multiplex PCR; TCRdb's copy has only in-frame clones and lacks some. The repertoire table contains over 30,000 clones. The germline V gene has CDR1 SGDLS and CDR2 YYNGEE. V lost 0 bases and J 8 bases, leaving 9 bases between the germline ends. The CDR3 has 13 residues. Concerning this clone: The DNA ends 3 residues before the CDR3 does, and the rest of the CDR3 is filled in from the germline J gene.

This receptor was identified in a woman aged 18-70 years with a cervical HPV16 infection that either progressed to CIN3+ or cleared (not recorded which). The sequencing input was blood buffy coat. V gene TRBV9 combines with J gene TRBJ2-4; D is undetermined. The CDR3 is CASSVGLRDIQYF. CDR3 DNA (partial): TGTGCCAGCAGCGTAGGACTGCGTGACATT.